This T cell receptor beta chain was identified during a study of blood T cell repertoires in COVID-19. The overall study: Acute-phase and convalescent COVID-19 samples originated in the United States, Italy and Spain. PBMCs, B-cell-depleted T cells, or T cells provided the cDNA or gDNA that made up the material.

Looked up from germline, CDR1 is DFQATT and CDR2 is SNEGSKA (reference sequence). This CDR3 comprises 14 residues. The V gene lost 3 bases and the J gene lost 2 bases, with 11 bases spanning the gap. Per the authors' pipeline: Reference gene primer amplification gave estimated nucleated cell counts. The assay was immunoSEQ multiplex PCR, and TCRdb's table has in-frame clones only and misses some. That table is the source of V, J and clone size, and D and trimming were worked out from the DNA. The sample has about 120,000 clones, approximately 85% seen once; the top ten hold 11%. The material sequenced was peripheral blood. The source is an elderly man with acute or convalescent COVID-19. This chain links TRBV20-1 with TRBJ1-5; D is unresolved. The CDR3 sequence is CSASGGLGNQPQHF. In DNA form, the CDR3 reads TGCAGTGCTAGTGGTGGGCTCGGCAATCAGCCCCAGCATTTT.